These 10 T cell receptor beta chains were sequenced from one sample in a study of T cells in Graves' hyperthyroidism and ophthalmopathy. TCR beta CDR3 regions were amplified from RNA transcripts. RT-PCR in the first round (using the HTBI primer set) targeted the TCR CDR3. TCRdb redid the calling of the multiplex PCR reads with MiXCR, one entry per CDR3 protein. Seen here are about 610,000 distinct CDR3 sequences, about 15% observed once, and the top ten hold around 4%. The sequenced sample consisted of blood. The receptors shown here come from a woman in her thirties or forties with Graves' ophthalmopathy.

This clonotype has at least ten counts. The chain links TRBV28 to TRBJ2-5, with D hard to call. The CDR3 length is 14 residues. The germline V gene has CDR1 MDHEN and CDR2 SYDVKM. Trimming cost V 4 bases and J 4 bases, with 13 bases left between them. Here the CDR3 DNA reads TGTGCCAGCAGTTCATCGGCGGCGCCAGAGACCCAGTACTTC. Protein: CASSSSAAPETQYF.

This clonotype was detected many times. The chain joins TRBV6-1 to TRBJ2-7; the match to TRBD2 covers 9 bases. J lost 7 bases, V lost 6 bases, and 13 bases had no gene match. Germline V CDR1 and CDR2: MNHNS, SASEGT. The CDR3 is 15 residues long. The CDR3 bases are TGTGCCAGCAGCCCGTCTTCTAGCGGGAAATTGGAGCAGTACTTC. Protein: CASSPSSSGKLEQYF.

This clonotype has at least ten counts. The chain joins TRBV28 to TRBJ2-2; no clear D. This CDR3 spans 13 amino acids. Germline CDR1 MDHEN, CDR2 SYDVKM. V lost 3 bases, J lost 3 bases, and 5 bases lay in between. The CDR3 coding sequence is TGTGCCAGCAGTTTTTACCACACCGGGGAGCTGTTTTTT. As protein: CASSFYHTGELFF. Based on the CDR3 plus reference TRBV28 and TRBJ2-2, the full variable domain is DVKVTQSSRYLVKRTGEKVFLECVQDMDHENMFWYRQDPGLGLRLIYFSYDVKMKEKGDIPEGYSVSREKKERFSLILESASTNQTSMYLCASSFYHTGELFFGEGSRLTVL.

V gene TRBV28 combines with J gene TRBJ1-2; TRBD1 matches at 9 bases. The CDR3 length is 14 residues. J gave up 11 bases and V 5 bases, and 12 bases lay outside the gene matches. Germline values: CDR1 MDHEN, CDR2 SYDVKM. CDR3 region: CASSPSDRGWAYTF. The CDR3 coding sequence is TGTGCCAGCAGTCCGTCGGACAGGGGCTGGGCGTACACCTTC.

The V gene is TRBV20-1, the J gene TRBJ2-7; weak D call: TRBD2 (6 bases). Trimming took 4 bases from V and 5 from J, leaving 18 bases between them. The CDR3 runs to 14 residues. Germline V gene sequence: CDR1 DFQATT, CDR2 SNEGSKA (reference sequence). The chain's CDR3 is CSAIAGIGVHEQYF. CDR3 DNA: TGCAGTGCTATCGCGGGAATTGGAGTCCACGAGCAGTACTTC.

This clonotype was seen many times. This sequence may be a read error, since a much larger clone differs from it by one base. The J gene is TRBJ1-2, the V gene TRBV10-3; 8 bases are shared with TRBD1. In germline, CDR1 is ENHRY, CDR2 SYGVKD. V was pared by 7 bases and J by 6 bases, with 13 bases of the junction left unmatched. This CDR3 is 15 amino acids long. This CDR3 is CAIKAQGAWDHGYTF. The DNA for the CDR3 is TGTGCCATCAAGGCTCAGGGGGCGTGGGACCATGGCTACACCTTC.

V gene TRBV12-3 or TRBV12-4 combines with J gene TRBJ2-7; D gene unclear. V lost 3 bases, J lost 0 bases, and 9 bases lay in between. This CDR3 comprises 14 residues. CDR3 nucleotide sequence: TGTGCCAGCAGTTTTTCAGCCAGCTCCTACGAGCAGTACTTC. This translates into CASSFSASSYEQYF.

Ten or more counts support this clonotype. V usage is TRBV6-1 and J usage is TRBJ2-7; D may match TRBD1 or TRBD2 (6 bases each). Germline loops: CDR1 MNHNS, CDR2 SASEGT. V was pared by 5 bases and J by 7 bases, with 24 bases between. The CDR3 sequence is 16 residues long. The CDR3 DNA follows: TGTGCCAGCAGTCCTTCCATCTGGACTACCCAGGGGGAGCAGTACTTC. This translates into CASSPSIWTTQGEQYF.

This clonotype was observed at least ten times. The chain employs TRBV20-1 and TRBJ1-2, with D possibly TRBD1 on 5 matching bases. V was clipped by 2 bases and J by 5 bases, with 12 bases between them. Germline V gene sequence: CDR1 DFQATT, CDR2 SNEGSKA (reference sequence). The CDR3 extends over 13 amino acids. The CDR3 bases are TGCAGTGCTAGAACAAACGGGACTTATGGCTACACCTTC. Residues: CSARTNGTYGYTF.

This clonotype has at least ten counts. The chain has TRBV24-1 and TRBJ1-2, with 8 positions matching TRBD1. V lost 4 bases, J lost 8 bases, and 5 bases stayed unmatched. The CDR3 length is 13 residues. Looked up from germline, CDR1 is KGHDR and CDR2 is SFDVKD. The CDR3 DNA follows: TGTGCCACCAGTGACCCGGGACAGGACGGCTACACCTTC. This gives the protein CATSDPGQDGYTF.